These 19 T cell receptor beta chains were sequenced from one sample in a study of neoadjuvant nivolumab and ipilimumab in lung cancer. Profiled with immunoSEQ multiplex PCR; TCRdb holds only in-frame clones, not every one. The data contain about 30,000 clones, more than 85% of them seen just once; the ten biggest clones take up 2% to 2.5%. The sample here was peripheral blood, taken after neoadjuvant nivolumab, alone or with ipilimumab, at or shortly before surgery. Source of these receptors: an adult with non-small cell lung cancer.

The V call is TRBV5-1, the J call TRBJ2-7, with TRBD1 as a possible D gene (6 bases). Looked up from germline, CDR1 is SGHRS and CDR2 is YFSETQ. V was trimmed by 4 bases and J by 6 bases, leaving 26 bases between them. The CDR3 runs to 17 residues. The DNA for the CDR3 is TGCGCCAGCAGCCCCGAAGGGGGTGGCCGAGCGAATCGCGAGCAGTACTTC. Its protein is CASSPEGGGRANREQYF.

The chain joins TRBV6-1 to TRBJ1-5; no definite D call. CDR1 MNHNS and CDR2 SASEGT come from the germline V gene. V lost 7 bases and J 1 base, leaving 11 bases between the germline ends. The CDR3 spans 14 residues. DNA for the CDR3: TGTGCCAGCACTCGGGTCTGGAGCAATCAGCCCCAGCATTTT. It specifies CASTRVWSNQPQHF.

V and J are TRBV7-7 and TRBJ2-3, with a tentative D call TRBD2 (7 bases). V shed 5 bases and J shed 4 bases, with 16 bases lying between them. CDR3 size: 15 residues. Germline CDR1 SSHAT, CDR2 FNYEAQ (reference sequence). The CDR3 is CASSPRGGGPDTQYF. CDR3 bases: TGTGCCAGCAGCCCCAGAGGGGGAGGGCCAGATACGCAGTATTTT.

The rearrangement uses TRBV5-5 and TRBJ2-3, with a possible D match to TRBD2 (6 bases). V was cut by 3 bases and J by 6 bases, with 11 bases left in between. Germline CDR1 reads SGHKS; CDR2 reads YYEKEE (reference sequence). The CDR3 length is 13 residues. CDR3 protein: CASSSNSGDTQYF. Written as DNA, the CDR3 is TGTGCCAGCAGCTCTAATAGCGGTGATACGCAGTATTTT.

This clone has only one observation. The rearrangement uses TRBV20-1 and TRBJ1-2; the D is unclear. V was clipped by 7 bases and J by 7 bases, with 13 bases between them. The CDR3 runs 11 residues. Per germline, CDR1 DFQATT and CDR2 SNEGSKA (reference sequence). CDR3 nucleotide sequence: TGCAGTGTACGGTTAAGTGGTGGCTACACCTTC. Its translation is CSVRLSGGYTF.

The gene calls are TRBV4-1 and TRBJ2-6; D perhaps matches TRBD1 (6 bases). The CDR3 is made up of 17 amino acids. Deletions cut 0 bases from V and 2 bases from J, with 11 bases between. Germline V gene data show CDR1 as MGHRA and CDR2 as YSYEKL. This CDR3 is CASSQEMGAAGANVLTF. The CDR3, as DNA: TGCGCCAGCAGCCAAGAAATGGGGGCCGCTGGGGCCAACGTCCTGACTTTC.

The gene calls are TRBV7-2 and TRBJ2-2; 15 bases align to TRBD2. CDR3 length: 18 amino acids. With 5 bases clipped from V and 6 bases from J, the junction kept 10 bases outside the gene matches. Germline CDR1 and CDR2: SGHTA and FQGNSA. The CDR3 protein is CASSTLLGLAGGSGELFF. DNA for the CDR3: TGTGCCAGCAGCACGCTTCTTGGACTAGCGGGAGGGTCCGGGGAGCTGTTTTTT.

The V gene is TRBV19, the J gene TRBJ1-5, with D possibly TRBD1 on 5 matching bases. Germline V gives CDR1 LNHDA, CDR2 SQIVND (reference sequence). The germline V and J ends were trimmed by 7 bases and 0 bases, with 10 bases remaining between them. CDR3 length: 14 amino acids. CDR3 nucleotides: TGTGCCAGTACAGGGCGTTATAGCAATCAGCCCCAGCATTTT. It yields the protein CASTGRYSNQPQHF.

Concerning this clone itself: Other DNA variants within this sample encode the same CDR3. The chain links TRBV7-9 to TRBJ2-2, with D perhaps matching TRBD1 (5 bases). V was cut by 0 bases and J by 3 bases, with 5 bases left in between. Germline V lookup: CDR1 SEHNR, CDR2 FQNEAQ (reference sequence). The CDR3 length is 14 residues. The CDR3 here is CASSLAGDTGELFF. In nucleotides, the CDR3 is TGTGCCAGCAGCTTAGCAGGGGACACCGGGGAGCTGTTTTTT. Full variable domain (missing parts from reference TRBV7-9 and TRBJ2-2): DTGVSQNPRHKITKRGQNVTFRCDPISEHNRLYWYRQTLGQGPEFLTYFQNEAQLEKSRLLSDRFSAERPKGSFSTLEIQRTEQGDSAMYLCASSLAGDTGELFFGEGSRLTVL.

The rearrangement uses TRBV6-1 and TRBJ2-6; D may be TRBD1 (6 bases). The CDR3 is 19 amino acids. The germline V gene encodes CDR1 MNHNS and CDR2 SASEGT. Trimming cost V 2 bases and J 0 bases, with 17 bases left between them. The CDR3 DNA is TGTGCCAGCAGTGAACGAAGAGGACAGACAAACTCTGGGGCCAACGTCCTGACTTTC. This translates into CASSERRGQTNSGANVLTF.

This sequence joins TRBV7-9 and TRBJ1-3, with D possibly TRBD1 on 5 matching bases. Germline CDR1 and CDR2: SEHNR and FQNEAQ (reference sequence). The CDR3 consists of 15 residues. V lost 5 bases and J lost 7, with 18 bases in between. CDR3 amino acids: CASSGPRAGRNTIYF. The DNA for the CDR3 is TGTGCCAGCAGCGGCCCGAGGGCGGGGCGGAACACCATATATTTT.

The chain uses TRBV5-1 and TRBJ1-2, with 10 nucleotides matching TRBD1. J gave up 8 bases and V 4 bases, and 8 bases lay outside the gene matches. The CDR3 length is 14 residues. The V gene's germline CDR1 is SGHRS and CDR2 YFSETQ. The CDR3 DNA is TGCGCCAGCAGCCGGGACAGGGGAGGGGAAGGCTACACCTTC. It is translated as CASSRDRGGEGYTF.

This chain joins TRBV4-2 and TRBJ2-4; the match to TRBD2 covers 9 bases. Germline-derived CDR1 and CDR2 are LGHNA and YNFKEQ. This CDR3 is 19 amino acids long. Trimming at V came to 3 bases and at J to 0 bases, leaving 12 bases not matched to a gene. CDR3 loop: CASSQGGASGNLAKNIQYF. The CDR3 DNA is TGTGCCAGCAGCCAGGGAGGGGCTAGCGGGAACCTAGCCAAAAACATTCAGTACTTC.

This sequence joins TRBV5-5 and TRBJ1-1; D unresolved. This CDR3 contains 16 residues. Between the trimmed V and J ends, which lost 0 bases and 0 bases, there was a span of 12 bases. The germline V gene has CDR1 SGHKS and CDR2 YYEKEE (reference sequence). The CDR3 coding sequence is TGTGCCAGCAGCTTGGCCTTTACAGCCGTGAACACTGAAGCTTTCTTT. It translates to CASSLAFTAVNTEAFF. The complete variable domain, with remaining parts taken from reference TRBV5-5 and TRBJ1-1, reads DAGVTQSPTHLIKTRGQQVTLRCSPISGHKSVSWYQQVLGQGPQFIFQYYEKEERGRGNFPDRFSARQFPNYSSELNVNALLLGDSALYLCASSLAFTAVNTEAFFGQGTRLTVV.

This rearrangement joins TRBV20-1 to TRBJ2-3; D is ambiguous. The germline CDR1 and CDR2 sequences are DFQATT and SNEGSKA (reference sequence). V shed 8 bases and J shed 5 bases, with 11 bases lying between them. The CDR3 totals 11 residues. CDR3 residues: CSFYPRDTQYF. The CDR3 DNA is TGCAGTTTTTATCCCCGAGATACGCAGTATTTT.

The CDR3 DNA reads TGCGCCAGCAGCTTGGGACTAGCGGGAGGGCCCTCTAGCACAGATACGCAGTATTTT. This gives the protein CASSLGLAGGPSSTDTQYF. This sequence joins TRBV5-1 and TRBJ2-3; 14 bases fit TRBD2. The CDR3 is made up of 19 amino acids. The ends lost 0 bases at V and 0 bases at J; junction bases unmatched: 6. Germline CDR1 is SGHRS and CDR2 is YFSETQ.

The gene calls are TRBV5-1 and TRBJ2-6; no clear D. CDR3 length: 14 residues. Germline CDR1 is SGHRS and CDR2 is YFSETQ. Deletions cut 0 bases from V and 3 bases from J, with 4 bases between. CDR3 in amino acids: CASSLDSGANVLTF. CDR3 bases: TGCGCCAGCAGCTTGGACAGTGGGGCCAACGTCCTGACTTTC.

The chain combines TRBV4-1 with TRBJ2-7; TRBD1 agrees at 9 bases. The CDR3 totals 15 residues. Unmatched junction bases numbered 2, after V lost 0 bases and J lost 2 bases. In germline, CDR1 is MGHRA, CDR2 YSYEKL. CDR3 loop: CASSQEDRGTYEQYF. The CDR3 DNA sequence: TGCGCCAGCAGCCAAGAGGACAGGGGAACCTACGAGCAGTACTTC.

This clone was found a few times. V usage is TRBV11-2 and J usage is TRBJ2-3; D gene unclear. V lost 2 bases, J lost 6 bases, and 9 bases lay in between. The germline gives CDR1 SGHAT, CDR2 FQNNGV. The CDR3 sequence is 13 residues long. In DNA, the CDR3 is TGTGCCAGCAGCTTATGGGTAATGGATACGCAGTATTTT. Translation gives CASSLWVMDTQYF. The full variable domain, completed using reference TRBV11-2 and TRBJ2-3, is EAGVAQSPRYKIIEKRQSVAFWCNPISGHATLYWYQQILGQGPKLLIQFQNNGVVDDSQLPKDRFSAERLKGVDSTLKIQPAKLEDSAVYLCASSLWVMDTQYFGPGTRLTVL.